This T cell receptor beta chain is from a study of T cells in women clearing cervical HPV infection. Each participant carried one incident cervical HPV16 infection only. V was pared by 3 bases and J by 2 bases, with 8 bases of the junction left unmatched. The CDR3 loop spans 16 amino acids. Per germline, CDR1 SGHVS and CDR2 FNYEAQ. Study-wide results and caveats: It is unknown whether associations predate infection; no effector/memory or HPV-specific sorting. Richness differences could reflect unmeasured T-cell content per sample.

On this clone: The target antigen is unknown. Read data end 3 residues before the CDR3 end; the end is taken from the germline J gene.

Produced via immunoSEQ multiplex PCR; TCRdb's table is partial and in-frame only. The table counts 40,000 to 45,000 clones; 1.2% lies in the top ten. The chain is built from TRBV7-6 and TRBJ2-3, with TRBD2 matching over 7 bases. The sequence was obtained from a woman aged 18 to 69 with a cervical HPV16 infection that either progressed to CIN3+ or cleared (not recorded which). Sequencing input: blood buffy coat. CDR3 bases read: TGTGCCAGCAGCTTCACGAGAGCGGGGTTCACAGATACG. As protein: CASSFTRAGFTDT. The CDR3 in full is CASSFTRAGFTDTQYF.